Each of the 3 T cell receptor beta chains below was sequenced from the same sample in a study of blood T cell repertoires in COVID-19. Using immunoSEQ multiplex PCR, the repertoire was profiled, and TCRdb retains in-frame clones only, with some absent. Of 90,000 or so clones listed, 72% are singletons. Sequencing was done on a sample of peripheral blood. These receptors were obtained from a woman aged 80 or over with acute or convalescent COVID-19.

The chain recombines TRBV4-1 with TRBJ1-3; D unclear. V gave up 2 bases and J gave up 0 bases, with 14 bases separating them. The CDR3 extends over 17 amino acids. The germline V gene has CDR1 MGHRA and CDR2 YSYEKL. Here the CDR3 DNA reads TGCGCCAGCAGCCAATATTCCCTGGCCTTCTCTGGAAACACCATATATTTT. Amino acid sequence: CASSQYSLAFSGNTIYF.

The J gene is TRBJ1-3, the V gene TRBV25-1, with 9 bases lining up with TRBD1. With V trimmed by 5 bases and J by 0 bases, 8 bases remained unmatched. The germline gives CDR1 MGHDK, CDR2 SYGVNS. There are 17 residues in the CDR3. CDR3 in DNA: TGTGCCAGCAGTCATACGACAGGGGGAAGCTCTGGAAACACCATATATTTT. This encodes CASSHTTGGSSGNTIYF.

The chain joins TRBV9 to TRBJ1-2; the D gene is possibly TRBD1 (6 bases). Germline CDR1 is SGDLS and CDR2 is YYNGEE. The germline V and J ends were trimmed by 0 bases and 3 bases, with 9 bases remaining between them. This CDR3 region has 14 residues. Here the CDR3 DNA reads TGTGCCAGCAGCGTAGGGGGGCAGGACTATGGCTACACCTTC. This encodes CASSVGGQDYGYTF.